This T cell receptor (beta chain) was observed in a study of cytomegalovirus exposure and HLA in healthy donors. This clone was picked up one time. Antigen: not known. CDR3 length: 15 amino acids. The germline gives CDR1 MNHNS, CDR2 SASEGT. The trim removed 4 bases at V and 5 bases at J, leaving 9 bases unmatched. Study-wide results and limits: Most sequenced TCRs were rare (though some public TCRs occurred in many donors).

Sequencing used immunoSEQ multiplex PCR; TCRdb keeps in-frame clones, though not all of them. The sample gives some 220,000 clones, about 89% of which show up once; around 1.1% is in the top ten. Source material: PBMCs. The chain links TRBV6-1 to TRBJ2-3; 7 bases align to TRBD1. This TCR derives from a woman aged 18-29 years in good health and CMV-seronegative. The CDR3 DNA reads TGTGCCAGCAGTGTACTACAGGGGTTGAAAGATACGCAGTATTTT. It encodes CASSVLQGLKDTQYF.